This T cell receptor beta chain was captured in a study of T cells in Graves' hyperthyroidism and ophthalmopathy. For the study at large: Peripheral blood was acquired at first diagnosis, ahead of any therapy whatsoever. Study-wide results and caveats: Through a model of 13 V-J features, ophthalmopathy was separated from stable hyperthyroidism.

Clinicians diagnosed patients from clinical symptoms, serum thyroxine and TRAb, thyroid ultrasound and orbital computed tomography. What was amplified from RNA transcripts were TCR beta CDR3 regions. With the HTBI primer set, the TCR CDR3 went through a first round of RT-PCR. TCRdb analysed the multiplex PCR reads with MiXCR anew, one entry per CDR3 protein. The sample carries 640,000 or so distinct CDR3 sequences, roughly 14% recorded once. Turning to this clonotype: The antigen is undetermined.

This sequence originates from a woman aged 40 to 50 with Graves' ophthalmopathy. Sequencing input: blood.

The CDR3 spells CASSRRGETNTEAFF. The CDR3 DNA reads as TGTGCCAGCAGCCGTCGTGGGGAGACGAACACTGAAGCTTTCTTT. This chain joins TRBV4-2 and TRBJ1-1; no reliable D call. CDR3 length: 15 amino acids. Germline V lookup: CDR1 LGHNA, CDR2 YNFKEQ. Trimming took off 4 bases at V and 1 base at J, with 13 bases between the two ends.